Below, one TCR beta chain is given with its context. Authors' data handling: How many nucleated cells were present was estimated from reference gene primer amplification. Repertoires were generated with immunoSEQ multiplex PCR, while TCRdb's copy carries only in-frame clones and drops some. Clone size and V and J calls were adopted from that table, with D and trimming inferred from the DNA. The sample contains about 400,000 clones, about 90% of which appear only once. This entry is derived from a study of blood T cell repertoires in COVID-19. Study context: In each case, the material was cDNA or gDNA derived from T cells, B-cell-depleted T cells, or PBMCs.

The V gene lost 3 bases and the J gene lost 2 bases, with 10 bases spanning the gap. The CDR3 has 14 amino acids. Germline CDR1 and CDR2: MNHEY and SMNVEV (reference sequence). The V gene is TRBV27, the J gene TRBJ1-2; D is undetermined. This clonotype originated in a man aged 35 to 55 with acute or convalescent COVID-19. The sequenced sample was peripheral blood. The CDR3 here is CASSFGIGNYGYTF. DNA for the CDR3: TGTGCCAGCAGTTTCGGGATAGGGAACTATGGCTACACCTTC.